The 13 T cell receptor beta chains in this list originate from one sample, sequenced in a study of T-cell memory formation after mild COVID-19. Each CDR3 protein gets one entry after TCRdb re-called the 5' RACE reads with MiXCR. The sample lists just over 60,000 distinct CDR3 sequences, 9% to 9.5% occurring once. The sample consisted of PBMCs or a T cell subset sorted from them (not recorded which). These receptors were obtained from a man aged 18 to 29 who had mild COVID-19 (a few samples of this study predate the infection). Cell type and time point are not known.

This clonotype was picked up a small number of times. This chain uses TRBV5-4 with TRBJ2-3; 7 nucleotides line up with TRBD1. Losses at the gene ends were 3 bases for V and 2 bases for J; bases not matched to a gene: 9. This CDR3 contains 16 residues. Germline loops: CDR1 SGHNT, CDR2 YYREEE (reference sequence). The CDR3 DNA follows: TGTGCCAGCAGCTCAGGCATCGGGACAGCCACAGATACGCAGTATTTT. Residues: CASSSGIGTATDTQYF.

This clonotype was seen repeatedly, ten times or more. This rearrangement joins TRBV7-2 to TRBJ2-7; tentatively, D is TRBD1 or TRBD2 (5 bases each). V lost 4 bases and J lost 4, with 17 bases in between. Per the germline V gene, CDR1 is SGHTA and CDR2 is FQGNSA. The CDR3 sequence is 15 residues long. CDR3 in DNA: TGTGCCAGCAGCTCCCCGGACATCGGAGGTTACGAGCAGTACTTC. This translates into CASSSPDIGGYEQYF.

J is TRBJ1-1 and V is TRBV4-1, with TRBD1 matching over 8 bases. The trim removed 3 bases at V and 1 base at J, leaving 1 base unmatched. Germline V gene lookup returns CDR1 MGHRA and CDR2 YSYEKL. The CDR3 has 14 residues. CDR3 loop: CASSQGQENTEAFF. The CDR3 DNA follows: TGCGCCAGCAGCCAGGGACAGGAGAACACTGAAGCTTTCTTT.

There are a few counts of this clonotype. The V call is TRBV7-3, the J call TRBJ2-3; D is perhaps TRBD1 (6 bases). Germline lookup yields CDR1 SGHTA and CDR2 FQGTGA. The CDR3 length is 16 residues. Trimming cost V 1 base and J 0 bases, with 11 bases left between them. The CDR3 spells CASSLIGGPSTDTQYF. CDR3 in DNA: TGTGCCAGCAGCTTAATAGGGGGACCTAGCACAGATACGCAGTATTTT.

V is TRBV12-3 or TRBV12-4 and J is TRBJ2-4; D uncertain. The CDR3 length is 13 residues. V shed 2 bases and J shed 5 bases, with 7 bases lying between them. CDR3 sequence (DNA): TGTGCCAGCAGTTTACAGGCACAAAACATTCAGTACTTC. Translated: CASSLQAQNIQYF.

This rearrangement joins TRBV4-2 to TRBJ1-1; D is unresolved. Between the trimmed V and J ends, which lost 6 bases and 3 bases, there was a span of 17 bases. The CDR3 is made up of 15 amino acids. Germline CDR1 is LGHNA and CDR2 is YNFKEQ. This CDR3 is CASRRREGGDTEAFF. In DNA form, the CDR3 reads TGTGCCAGCAGACGGCGAGAAGGCGGGGACACTGAAGCTTTCTTT.

This clonotype appeared a few times. The rearrangement links TRBV9 to TRBJ2-5; D gene unclear. Trimming took off 2 bases at V and 2 bases at J, with 7 bases between the two ends. The CDR3 contains 13 residues. The germline V gene encodes CDR1 SGDLS and CDR2 YYNGEE. CDR3 residues: CASSVSNQETQYF. The CDR3 DNA sequence: TGTGCCAGCAGCGTGTCAAATCAAGAGACCCAGTACTTC.

In this sample, this clonotype turned up many times. CDR3 loop: CSATLKRGLYYEQYF. CDR3 nucleotide sequence: TGCAGTGCTACATTAAAGCGGGGGCTTTACTACGAGCAGTACTTC. The chain joins TRBV20-1 to TRBJ2-7, with 8 nucleotides matching TRBD2. Trimming removed 4 bases from V and 3 bases from J; junction bases left unmatched: 11. Germline CDR1 and CDR2: DFQATT and SNEGSKA (reference sequence). CDR3 length: 15 residues.

This clonotype was detected only a few times. The rearrangement links TRBV12-3 or TRBV12-4 to TRBJ2-2; D possibly matches TRBD1 or TRBD2 (6 bases each). CDR3 length: 16 amino acids. Trimming removed 2 bases from V and 2 bases from J, with 12 bases in between. The CDR3 is CASSLRGGLNTGELFF. DNA for the CDR3: TGTGCCAGCAGTTTAAGAGGGGGGCTTAACACCGGGGAGCTGTTTTTT.

As to this clonotype: A read error is likely, as this CDR3 ends without the conserved phenylalanine or tryptophan. Because the CDR3's place on the DNA is in doubt, the DNA is left out and the CDR3 is given as listed by TCRdb. This rearrangement joins TRBV29-1 to TRBJ1-2. Both ends counted, the CDR3 spans 10 residues. Germline-derived CDR1 and CDR2 are SQVTM and ANQGSEA. CDR3 in amino acids: CSVDSRDFLS.

The chain uses TRBV7-8 and TRBJ2-4; 7 bases are shared with TRBD2. This CDR3 spans 14 amino acids. The J segment lost 6 bases and the V segment lost 0 bases, leaving 2 bases of the junction unmatched. Germline loops: CDR1 SGHVS, CDR2 FQNEAQ. CDR3 region: CASSLAGGANIQYF. As DNA, the CDR3 is TGTGCCAGCAGCTTAGCGGGAGGGGCAAACATTCAGTACTTC.

The J gene is TRBJ1-2, the V gene TRBV30; TRBD1 might be the D (6 bases). Germline CDR1 is GTSNPN and CDR2 is SVGIG (reference sequence). Trimming left V 2 bases short and J 8 bases short, with 15 bases between. The CDR3 has 13 amino acids. The CDR3 coding sequence is TGTGCCTGGAGTTCACGGGGGGCGCACGGCTACACCTTC. It is translated as CAWSSRGAHGYTF.

The gene calls are TRBV7-2 and TRBJ2-3; possible D gene TRBD2, 6 bases. Germline V gene lookup returns CDR1 SGHTA and CDR2 FQGNSA. The V end lost 3 bases, the J end lost 0 bases, and 19 bases lay between the germline ends. The CDR3 has 18 residues. CDR3 bases: TGTGCCAGCAGCTTGAGGGGACTTATAAGAACGAGCACAGATACGCAGTATTTT. Translating gives CASSLRGLIRTSTDTQYF.